At least ten counts were recorded for the clone carrying this T cell receptor (beta chain). The sample originates from a study of metastatic and nonmetastatic thyroid tumors. TCRdb reassembled clones from the PCR reads with MiXCR. Of about 93,000 clones listed, about 13% are singletons. No patient had received any treatment before thyroid surgery. The germline V and J ends were trimmed by 5 bases and 0 bases, with 17 bases remaining between them. In germline, CDR1 is SEHNR, CDR2 FQNEAQ (reference sequence). The CDR3 covers 16 residues. The sample was blood. The TCR sequence derives from a female donor with papillary thyroid cancer or a benign thyroid nodule (not recorded which). Some clones in this sample may be carry-over from other donors' samples. The gene calls are TRBV7-9 and TRBJ2-7; D tentatively reads TRBD1 or TRBD2 (5 bases each). The DNA of the CDR3 is TGTGCCAGCAGCCCGGTGAGGGGCGAATACTCCTACGAGCAGTACTTC. This translates into CASSPVRGEYSYEQYF.